Sequencing of this TCR beta chain was carried out in a study of T cell responses to AZD1222 COVID-19 vaccine. Overall study results and limits: Nearly half of spike-specific TCRs reportedly go after variant regions that carry no mutations. Donors were chiefly white British, with a greater number of females, and clonal diversity was perhaps underestimated. Baseline serology detected seropositivity in only five or six AZD1222 recipients. Two doses of AZD1222 preceded a rise in Spike-specific TCR breadth and depth.

Concerning this clone: The antigen remains unidentified.

Profiling relied on immunoSEQ multiplex PCR, and the TCRdb table lists in-frame clones only, not all of them. The sample lists 45,000 to 55,000 clones, 86% occurring once. The CDR3 consists of 16 residues. Per the germline V gene, CDR1 is SGHNT and CDR2 is YYREEE (reference sequence). Unmatched junction bases numbered 11, after V lost 5 bases and J lost 1 base. This specimen was peripheral blood, taken 28 days after the second AZD1222 dose. This TCR came from an adult who received the AZD1222 COVID-19 vaccine. The chain combines TRBV5-4 with TRBJ2-5; 7 nucleotides match TRBD2. In DNA, the CDR3 is TGTGCCAGCAGTATTGGGAGGGCAGGGCTCCAAGAGACCCAGTACTTC. It yields the protein CASSIGRAGLQETQYF.